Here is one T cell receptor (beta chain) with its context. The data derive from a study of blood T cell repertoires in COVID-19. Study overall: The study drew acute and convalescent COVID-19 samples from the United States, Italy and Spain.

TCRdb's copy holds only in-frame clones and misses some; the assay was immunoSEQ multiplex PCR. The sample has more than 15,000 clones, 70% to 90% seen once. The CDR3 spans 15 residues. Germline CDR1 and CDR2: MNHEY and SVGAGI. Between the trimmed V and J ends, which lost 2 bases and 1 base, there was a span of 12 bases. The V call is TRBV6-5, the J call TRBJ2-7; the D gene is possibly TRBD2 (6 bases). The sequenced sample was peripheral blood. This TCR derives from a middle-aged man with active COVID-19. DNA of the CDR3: TGTGCCAGCAGTTACGTCGGGGACTCGTCCTACGAGCAGTACTTC. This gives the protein CASSYVGDSSYEQYF.